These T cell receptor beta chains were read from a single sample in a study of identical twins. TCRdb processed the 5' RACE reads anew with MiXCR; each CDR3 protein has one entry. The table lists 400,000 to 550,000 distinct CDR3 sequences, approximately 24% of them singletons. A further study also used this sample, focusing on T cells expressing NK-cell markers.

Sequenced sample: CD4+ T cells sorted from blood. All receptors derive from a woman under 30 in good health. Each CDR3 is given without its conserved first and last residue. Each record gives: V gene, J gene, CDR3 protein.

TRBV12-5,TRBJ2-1,ASGPRVGLAESSYNEQF
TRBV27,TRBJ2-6,ASSFPGANVLT
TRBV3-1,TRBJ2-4,ASSQGRGLRY
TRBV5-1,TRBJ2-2,ASAGGSNTGELF
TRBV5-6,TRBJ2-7,ASSFHRSHKSPFSEQY
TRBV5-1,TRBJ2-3,ASSLRPGTSGTDTQY
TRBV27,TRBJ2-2,ASSPGWGPGELF
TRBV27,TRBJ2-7,ASSSIPPDRGAYEQY
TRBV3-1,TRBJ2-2,ASSQAGARTNTGELF
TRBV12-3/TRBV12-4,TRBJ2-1,ASSFLAAHSYNEQF
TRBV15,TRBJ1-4,ATSGSTGATNEKLF
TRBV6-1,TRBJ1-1,ASMLSDEAF
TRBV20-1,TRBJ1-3,SVYGHGLEGNTIY
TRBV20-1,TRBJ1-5,SARDFRWGQAYQPQH
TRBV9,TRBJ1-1,ASSVDIKNTEAF
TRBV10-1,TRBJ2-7,ASSGGQGYDEQY
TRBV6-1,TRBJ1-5,ASRKELDQPQH
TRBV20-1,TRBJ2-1,SARDLRESSYNEQF
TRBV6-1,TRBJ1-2,ASSSLNWGYT
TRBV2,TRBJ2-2,ASVKTGGLTGELF
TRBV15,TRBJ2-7,ATSNNRGYEQY
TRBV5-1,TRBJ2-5,ASSLAPGFQETQY
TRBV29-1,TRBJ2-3,SVVGTGPDTQY
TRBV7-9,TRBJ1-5,ASSLAPRQPQH
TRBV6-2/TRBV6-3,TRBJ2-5,ASSYWRQETQY
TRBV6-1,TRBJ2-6,ASSLRGLAGLAGANVLT
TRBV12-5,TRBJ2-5,ASGLLKETQY
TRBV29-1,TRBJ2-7,SVVVRGYEQY
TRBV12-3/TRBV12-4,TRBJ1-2,ASTPRASLTGYT
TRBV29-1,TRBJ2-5,SVRDQETQY
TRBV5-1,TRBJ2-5,ASSFFGLGETQY
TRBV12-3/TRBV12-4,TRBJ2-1,ASSTLAGGRGEQF
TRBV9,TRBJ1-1,ASSVRGMNTEAF
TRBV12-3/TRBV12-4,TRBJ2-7,ASSLGTGVYEQY
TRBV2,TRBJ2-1,ASRSGVYNEQF
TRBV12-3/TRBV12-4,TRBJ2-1,ASSLAVSYNEQF
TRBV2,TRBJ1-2,ASQQTYGYT
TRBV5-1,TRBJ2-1,ASSRGLRGVTNEQF
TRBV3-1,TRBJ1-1,ASSTPGRGLNTEAF
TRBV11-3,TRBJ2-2,ASSIGYGELF
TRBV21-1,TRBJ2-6,ASSKDLVESGGANVLT
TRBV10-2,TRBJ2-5,ASIPRDTGQETQY
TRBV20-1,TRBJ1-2,SASGGGDYGYT
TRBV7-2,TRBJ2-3,ASSSEGTDTQY
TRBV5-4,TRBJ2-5,ASSSHWQGSRETQY
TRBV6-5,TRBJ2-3,ASSYSTSGGGSTDTQY
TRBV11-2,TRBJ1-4,ASSPGPWGEKLF
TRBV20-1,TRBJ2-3,SATWGLAGGRQY
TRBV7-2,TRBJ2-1,ASSLATIYNEQF
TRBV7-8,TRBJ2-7,ASTRGSSYEQY
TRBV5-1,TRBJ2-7,ASSFFSGEQY
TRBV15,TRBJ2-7,ATSLNPGTDSYEQY
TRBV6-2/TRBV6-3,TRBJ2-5,ASARGGETQY
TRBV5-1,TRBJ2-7,ASKPGLVLRSPVSGEQY
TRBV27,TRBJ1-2,ASGLLPGGRAGYT
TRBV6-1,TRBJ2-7,ATHRGTYEQY
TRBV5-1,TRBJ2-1,ASSLAPGTGGRNKEQF
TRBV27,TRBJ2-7,ANVPYRAHEQY
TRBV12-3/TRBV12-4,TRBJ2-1,ASSSISGHSYNEQF